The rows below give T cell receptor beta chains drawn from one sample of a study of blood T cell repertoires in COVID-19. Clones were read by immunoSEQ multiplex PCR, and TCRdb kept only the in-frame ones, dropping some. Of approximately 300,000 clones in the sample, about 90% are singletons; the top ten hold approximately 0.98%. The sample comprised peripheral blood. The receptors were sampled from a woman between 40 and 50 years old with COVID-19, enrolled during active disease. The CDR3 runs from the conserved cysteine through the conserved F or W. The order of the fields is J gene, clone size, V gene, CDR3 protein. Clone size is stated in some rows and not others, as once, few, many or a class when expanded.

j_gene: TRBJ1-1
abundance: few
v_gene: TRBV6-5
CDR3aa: CASSSGGDYTEAFF

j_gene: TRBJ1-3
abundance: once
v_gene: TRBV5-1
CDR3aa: CATQPTGTGNTIYF

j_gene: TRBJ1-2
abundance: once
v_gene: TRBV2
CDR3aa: CASSRRQGANGYTF

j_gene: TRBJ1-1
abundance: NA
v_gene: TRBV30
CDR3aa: CAWRWGPMNTEAFF

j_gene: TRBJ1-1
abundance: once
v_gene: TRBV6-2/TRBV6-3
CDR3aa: CASSYPTTGNTEAFF

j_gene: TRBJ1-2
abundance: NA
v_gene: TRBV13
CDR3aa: CASSLGRNYGYTF

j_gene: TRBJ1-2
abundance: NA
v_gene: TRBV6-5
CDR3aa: CASSPGNNYGYTF

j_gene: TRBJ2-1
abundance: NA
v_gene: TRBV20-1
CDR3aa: CSASRLAGVGNEQFF

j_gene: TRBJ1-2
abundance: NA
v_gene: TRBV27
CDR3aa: CASRDRTGAGYGYTF

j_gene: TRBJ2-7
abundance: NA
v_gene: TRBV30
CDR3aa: CAWAYGTGGPYEQYF

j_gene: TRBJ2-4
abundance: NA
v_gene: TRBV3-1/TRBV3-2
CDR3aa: CASSQVLVRGQGYKNIQYF

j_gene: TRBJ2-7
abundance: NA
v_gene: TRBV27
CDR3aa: CASSLRGSYEQYF

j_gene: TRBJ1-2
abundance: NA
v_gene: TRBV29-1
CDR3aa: CSAAKGVPNYGYTF

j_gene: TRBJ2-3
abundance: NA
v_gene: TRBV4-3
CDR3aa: CASSQDRTGRGTDTQYF

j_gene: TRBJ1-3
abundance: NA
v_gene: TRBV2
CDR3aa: CASSEERPSSGNTIYF

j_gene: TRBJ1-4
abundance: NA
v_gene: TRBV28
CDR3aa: CASRPYRGPGGTTNEKLFF

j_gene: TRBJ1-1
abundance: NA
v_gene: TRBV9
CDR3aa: CASSVGQGATEAFF

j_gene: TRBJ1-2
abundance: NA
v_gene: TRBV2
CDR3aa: CASSEARRGSDYGYTF

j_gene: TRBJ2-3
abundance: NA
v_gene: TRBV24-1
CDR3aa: CATSDPTRPTDTQYF

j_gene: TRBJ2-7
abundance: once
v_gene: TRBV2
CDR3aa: CASSATDYEQYF

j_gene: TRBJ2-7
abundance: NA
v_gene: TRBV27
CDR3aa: CASSVSGGKQYF

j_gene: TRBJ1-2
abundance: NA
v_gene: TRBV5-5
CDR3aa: CASSSYRTGYHYGYTF

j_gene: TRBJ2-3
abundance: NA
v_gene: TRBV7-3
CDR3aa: CASSYKDRDTDTQYF

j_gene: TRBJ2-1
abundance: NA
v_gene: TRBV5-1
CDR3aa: CASSSRASGVSYNEQFF

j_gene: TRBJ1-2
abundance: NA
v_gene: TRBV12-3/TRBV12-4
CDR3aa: CASSLGDNYGYTF

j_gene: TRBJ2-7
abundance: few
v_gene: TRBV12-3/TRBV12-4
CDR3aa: CASTDRDYEQYF

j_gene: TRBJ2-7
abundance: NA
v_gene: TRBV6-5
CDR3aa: CASSTGTSGTYEQYF

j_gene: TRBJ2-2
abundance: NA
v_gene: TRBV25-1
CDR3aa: CASSDSGSGTGELFF

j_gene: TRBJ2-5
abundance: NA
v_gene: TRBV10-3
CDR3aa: CAISESGRGETQYF

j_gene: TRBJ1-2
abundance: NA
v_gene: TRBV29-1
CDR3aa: CSVLTEDYGYTF

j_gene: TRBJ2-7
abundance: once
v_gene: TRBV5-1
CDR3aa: CASSFDGDRLYEQYF

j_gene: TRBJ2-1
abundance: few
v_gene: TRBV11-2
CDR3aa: CASSLPRGGPYNEQFF

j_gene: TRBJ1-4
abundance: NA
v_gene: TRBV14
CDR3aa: CASSLVLRGEEKLFF

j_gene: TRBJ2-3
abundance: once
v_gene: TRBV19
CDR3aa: CASSRTSGRATGGTDTQYF

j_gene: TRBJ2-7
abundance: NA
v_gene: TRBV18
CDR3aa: CASSPLTSGGTYEQYF

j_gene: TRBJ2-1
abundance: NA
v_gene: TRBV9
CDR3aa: CASSVAPDRNSYNEQFF

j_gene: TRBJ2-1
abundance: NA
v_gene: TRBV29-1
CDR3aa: CSVEQRRPLSWYNEQFF

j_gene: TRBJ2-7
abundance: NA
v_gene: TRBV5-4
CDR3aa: CASSWASGTSYEQYF

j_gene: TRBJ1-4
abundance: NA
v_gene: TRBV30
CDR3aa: CAWSISEKLFF

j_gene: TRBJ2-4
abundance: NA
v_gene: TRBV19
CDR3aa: CASSISRGQNIQYF

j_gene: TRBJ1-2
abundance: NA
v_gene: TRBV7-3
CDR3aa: CASSLSGNGYTF

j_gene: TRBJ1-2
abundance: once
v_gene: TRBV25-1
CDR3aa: CASKQGIRYTF

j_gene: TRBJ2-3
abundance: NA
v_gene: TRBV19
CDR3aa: CASKAGGPGTDTQYF

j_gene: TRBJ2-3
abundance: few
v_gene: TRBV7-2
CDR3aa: CASSRGTGVSAGDTQYF

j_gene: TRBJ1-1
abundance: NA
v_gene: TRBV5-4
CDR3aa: CASSLGVGPLGTEAFF

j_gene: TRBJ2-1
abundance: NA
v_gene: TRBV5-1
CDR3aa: CASSEGGNNEQFF

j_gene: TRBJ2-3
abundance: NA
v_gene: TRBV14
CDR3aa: CASSQGLPPRTQYF

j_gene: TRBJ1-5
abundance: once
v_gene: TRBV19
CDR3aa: CASSPYQGDQPQHF

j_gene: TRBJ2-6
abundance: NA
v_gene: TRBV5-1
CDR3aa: CASSPTRGTGILVGANVLTF

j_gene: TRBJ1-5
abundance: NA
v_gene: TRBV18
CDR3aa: CASSQTGSNNQPQHF

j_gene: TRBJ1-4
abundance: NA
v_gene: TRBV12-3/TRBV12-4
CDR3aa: CASSLESAEKLFF

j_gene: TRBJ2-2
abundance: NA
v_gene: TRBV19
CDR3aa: CATRPGHANTGELFF

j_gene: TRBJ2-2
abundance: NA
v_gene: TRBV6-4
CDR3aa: CASSVADYTGELFF

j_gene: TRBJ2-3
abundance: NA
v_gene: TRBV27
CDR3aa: CASSFGGWRTDTQYF

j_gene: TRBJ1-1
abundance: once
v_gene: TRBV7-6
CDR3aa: CASSWETGLNTEAFF